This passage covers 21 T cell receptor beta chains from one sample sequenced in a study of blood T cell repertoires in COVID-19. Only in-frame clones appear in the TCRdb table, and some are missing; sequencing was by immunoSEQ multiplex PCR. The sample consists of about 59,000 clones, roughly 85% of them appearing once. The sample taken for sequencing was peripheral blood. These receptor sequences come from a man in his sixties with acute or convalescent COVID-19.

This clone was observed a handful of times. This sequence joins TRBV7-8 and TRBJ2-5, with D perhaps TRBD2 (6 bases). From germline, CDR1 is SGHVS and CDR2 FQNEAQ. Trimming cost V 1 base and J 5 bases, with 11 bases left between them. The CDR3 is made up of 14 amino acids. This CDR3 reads CASSLGVRGETQYF. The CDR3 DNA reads TGTGCCAGCAGCTTAGGTGTCCGGGGGGAGACCCAGTACTTC.

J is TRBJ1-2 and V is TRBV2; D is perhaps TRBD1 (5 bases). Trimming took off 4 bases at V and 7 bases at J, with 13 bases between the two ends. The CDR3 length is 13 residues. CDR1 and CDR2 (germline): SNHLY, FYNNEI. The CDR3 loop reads CASSGQGLGGYTF. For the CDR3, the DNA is TGTGCCAGCAGTGGTCAGGGCCTAGGTGGCTACACCTTC.

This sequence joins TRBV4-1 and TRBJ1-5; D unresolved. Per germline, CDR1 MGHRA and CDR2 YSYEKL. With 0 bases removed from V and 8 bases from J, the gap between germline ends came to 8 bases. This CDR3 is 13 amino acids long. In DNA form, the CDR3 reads TGCGCCAGCAGCCAAGATCCCCTCGAGCCCCAGCATTTT. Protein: CASSQDPLEPQHF.

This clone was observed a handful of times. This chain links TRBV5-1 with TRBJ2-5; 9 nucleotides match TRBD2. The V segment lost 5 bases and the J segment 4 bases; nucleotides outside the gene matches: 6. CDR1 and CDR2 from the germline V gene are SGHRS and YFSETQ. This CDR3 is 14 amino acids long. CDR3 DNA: TGCGCCAGCAGGACAGGACTAGCGTTAGAGACCCAGTACTTC. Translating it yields CASRTGLALETQYF.

The CDR3 bases are TGTGCCAGCAGCGCAACAGACACTAACACCGGGGAGCTGTTTTTT. Protein product: CASSATDTNTGELFF. The chain has TRBV2 and TRBJ2-2; D remains ambiguous. V lost 6 bases to trimming and J lost 2 bases, with 13 bases between them. This CDR3 has 15 residues. In germline, CDR1 is SNHLY, CDR2 FYNNEI.

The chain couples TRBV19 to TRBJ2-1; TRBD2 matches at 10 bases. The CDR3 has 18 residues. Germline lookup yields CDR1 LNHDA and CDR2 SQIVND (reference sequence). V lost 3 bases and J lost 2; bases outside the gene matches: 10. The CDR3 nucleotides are TGTGCCAGTAGTATCGGCCGTTCTAGCGGGAGCCCCTACAATGAGCAGTTCTTC. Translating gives CASSIGRSSGSPYNEQFF.

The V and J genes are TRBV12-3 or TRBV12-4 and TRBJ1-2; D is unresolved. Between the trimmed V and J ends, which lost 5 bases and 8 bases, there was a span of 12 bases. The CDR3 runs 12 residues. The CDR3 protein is CASSLGSEGYTF. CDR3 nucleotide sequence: TGTGCCAGCAGTCTCGGGTCGGAGGGCTACACCTTC.

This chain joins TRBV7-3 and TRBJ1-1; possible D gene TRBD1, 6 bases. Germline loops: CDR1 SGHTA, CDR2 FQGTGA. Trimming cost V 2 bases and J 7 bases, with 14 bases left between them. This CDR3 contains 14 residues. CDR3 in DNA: TGTGCCAGCAGCTTAGGAACAGGGTCTAATGAAGCTTTCTTT. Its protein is CASSLGTGSNEAFF.

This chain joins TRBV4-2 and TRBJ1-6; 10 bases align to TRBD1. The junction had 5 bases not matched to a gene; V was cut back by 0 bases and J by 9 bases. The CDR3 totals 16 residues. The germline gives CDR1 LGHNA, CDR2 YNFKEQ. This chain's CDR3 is CASSQDPGTGASPLHF. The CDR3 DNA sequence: TGTGCCAGCAGCCAAGATCCCGGGACAGGGGCTTCACCCCTCCACTTT.

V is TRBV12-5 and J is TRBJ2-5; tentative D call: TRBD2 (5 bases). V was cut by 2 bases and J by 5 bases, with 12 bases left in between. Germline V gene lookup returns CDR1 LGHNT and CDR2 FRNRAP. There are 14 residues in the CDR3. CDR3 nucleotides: TGTGCTAGTGGTTTGTTTGAGGGATCGGAGACCCAGTACTTC. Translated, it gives CASGLFEGSETQYF.

CDR3 region: CAISEGGTSVPASYEQYF. CDR3 nucleotide sequence: TGTGCCATCAGTGAGGGCGGGACTAGCGTTCCCGCCTCCTACGAGCAGTACTTC. The rearrangement uses TRBV10-3 and TRBJ2-7; 10 bases agree with TRBD2. Germline lookup yields CDR1 ENHRY and CDR2 SYGVKD. The V gene end was trimmed by 2 bases and the J gene end by 0 bases; junction bases not matched to a gene: 10. CDR3 length: 18 amino acids.

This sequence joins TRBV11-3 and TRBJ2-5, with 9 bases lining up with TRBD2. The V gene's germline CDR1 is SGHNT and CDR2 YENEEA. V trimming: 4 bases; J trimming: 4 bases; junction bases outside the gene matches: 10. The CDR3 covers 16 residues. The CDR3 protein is CASSSSTSGAGETQYF. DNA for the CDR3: TGTGCCAGCAGCTCGTCGACTAGCGGAGCTGGAGAGACCCAGTACTTC.

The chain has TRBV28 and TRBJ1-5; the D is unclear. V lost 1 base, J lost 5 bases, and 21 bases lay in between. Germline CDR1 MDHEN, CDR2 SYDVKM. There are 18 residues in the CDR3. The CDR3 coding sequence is TGTGCCAGCAGTTTATTGAACGGGCGGGCCAGCCTCCATCAGCCCCAGCATTTT. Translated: CASSLLNGRASLHQPQHF.

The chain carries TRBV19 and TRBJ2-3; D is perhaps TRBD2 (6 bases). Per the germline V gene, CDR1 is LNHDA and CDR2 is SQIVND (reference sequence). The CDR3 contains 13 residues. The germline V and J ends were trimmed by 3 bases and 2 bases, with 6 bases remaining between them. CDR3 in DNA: TGTGCCAGTAGTATGGACTACACAGATACGCAGTATTTT. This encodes CASSMDYTDTQYF. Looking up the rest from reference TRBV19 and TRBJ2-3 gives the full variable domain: DGGITQSPKYLFRKEGQNVTLSCEQNLNHDAMYWYRQDPGQGLRLIYYSQIVNDFQKGDIAEGYSVSREKKESFPLTVTSAQKNPTAFYLCASSMDYTDTQYFGPGTRLTVL.

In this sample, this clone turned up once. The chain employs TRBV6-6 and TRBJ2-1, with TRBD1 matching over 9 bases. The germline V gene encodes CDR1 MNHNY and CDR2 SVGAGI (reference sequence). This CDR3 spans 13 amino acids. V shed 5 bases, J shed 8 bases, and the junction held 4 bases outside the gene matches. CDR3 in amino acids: CASSRTGVDEQFF. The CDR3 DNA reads TGTGCCAGCAGTCGGACAGGGGTCGATGAGCAGTTCTTC.

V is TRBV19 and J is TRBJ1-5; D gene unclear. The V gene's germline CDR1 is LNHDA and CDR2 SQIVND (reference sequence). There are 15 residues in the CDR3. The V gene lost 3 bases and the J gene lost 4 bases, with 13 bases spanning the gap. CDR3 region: CASSMGQGLNQPQHF. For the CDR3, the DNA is TGTGCCAGTAGTATGGGCCAAGGCCTAAATCAGCCCCAGCATTTT.

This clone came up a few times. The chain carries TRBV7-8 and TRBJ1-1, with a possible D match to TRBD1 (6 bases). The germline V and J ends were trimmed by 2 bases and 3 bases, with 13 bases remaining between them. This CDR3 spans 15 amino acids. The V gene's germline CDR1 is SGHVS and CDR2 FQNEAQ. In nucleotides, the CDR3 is TGTGCCAGCAGCTTAATAGGACAGCGCGACACTGAAGCTTTCTTT. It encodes CASSLIGQRDTEAFF.

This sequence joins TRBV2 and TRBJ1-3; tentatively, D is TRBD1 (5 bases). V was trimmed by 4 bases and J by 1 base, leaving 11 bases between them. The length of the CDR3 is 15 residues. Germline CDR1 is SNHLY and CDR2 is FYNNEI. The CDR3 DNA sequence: TGTGCCAGCAGTGTCCAGGGATCATCTGGAAACACCATATATTTT. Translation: CASSVQGSSGNTIYF.

CDR3 residues: CASSPGLAEAYEQYF. CDR3 in DNA: TGCGCCAGCAGCCCCGGACTAGCGGAAGCCTACGAGCAGTACTTC. The rearrangement joins TRBV4-1 to TRBJ2-7, with 10 bases fitting TRBD2. Germline values: CDR1 MGHRA, CDR2 YSYEKL. The CDR3 contains 15 residues. J gave up 2 bases and V 4 bases, and 5 bases lay outside the gene matches.

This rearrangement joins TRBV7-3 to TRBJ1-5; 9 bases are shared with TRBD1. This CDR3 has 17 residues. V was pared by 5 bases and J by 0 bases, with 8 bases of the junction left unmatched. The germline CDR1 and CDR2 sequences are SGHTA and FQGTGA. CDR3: CASSRDRGEYSNQPQHF. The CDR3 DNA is TGTGCCAGCAGCCGAGACAGGGGGGAGTATAGCAATCAGCCCCAGCATTTT.

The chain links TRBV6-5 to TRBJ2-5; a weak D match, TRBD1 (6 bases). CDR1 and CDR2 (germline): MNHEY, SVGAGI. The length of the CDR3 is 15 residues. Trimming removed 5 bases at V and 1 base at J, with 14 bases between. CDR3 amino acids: CASSPNPTGQETQYF. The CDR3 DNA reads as TGTGCCAGCAGTCCAAACCCGACAGGCCAAGAGACCCAGTACTTC.